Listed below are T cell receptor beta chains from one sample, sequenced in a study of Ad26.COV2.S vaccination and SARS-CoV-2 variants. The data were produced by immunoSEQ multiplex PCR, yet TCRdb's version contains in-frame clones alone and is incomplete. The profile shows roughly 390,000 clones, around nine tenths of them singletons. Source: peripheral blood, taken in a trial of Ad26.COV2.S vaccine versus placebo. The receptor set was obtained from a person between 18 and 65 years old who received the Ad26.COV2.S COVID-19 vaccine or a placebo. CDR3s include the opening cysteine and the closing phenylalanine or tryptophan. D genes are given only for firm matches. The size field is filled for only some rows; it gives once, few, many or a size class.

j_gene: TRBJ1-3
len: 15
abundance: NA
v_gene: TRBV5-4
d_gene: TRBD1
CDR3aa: CASSQGTGDGNTIYF
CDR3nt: TGTGCCAGCAGCCAGGGGACAGGAGATGGAAACACCATATATTTT

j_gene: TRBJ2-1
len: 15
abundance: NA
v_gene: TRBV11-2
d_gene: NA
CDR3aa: CASSLAAGTLNEQFF
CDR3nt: TGTGCCAGCAGCTTAGCGGCGGGGACCCTCAATGAGCAGTTCTTC

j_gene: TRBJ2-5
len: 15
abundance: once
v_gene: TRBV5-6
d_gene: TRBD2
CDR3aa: CASSRGTRVGETQYF
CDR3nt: TGTGCCAGCAGCCGGGGGACTAGAGTGGGGGAGACCCAGTACTTC

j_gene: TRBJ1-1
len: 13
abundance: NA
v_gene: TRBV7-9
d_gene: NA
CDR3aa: CASSLGRNTEAFF
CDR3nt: TGTGCCAGCAGTCTGGGGAGAAACACTGAAGCTTTCTTT

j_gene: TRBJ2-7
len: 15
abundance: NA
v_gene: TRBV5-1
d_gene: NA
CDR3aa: CASSLGDGSKYEQYF
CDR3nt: TGCGCCAGCAGCTTAGGGGACGGATCAAAATACGAGCAGTACTTC

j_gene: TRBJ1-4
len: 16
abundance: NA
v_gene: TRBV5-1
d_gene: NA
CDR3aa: CASSLLYRDLGEKLFF
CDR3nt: TGCGCCAGCAGCTTGCTCTACAGGGACTTGGGAGAAAAACTGTTTTTT

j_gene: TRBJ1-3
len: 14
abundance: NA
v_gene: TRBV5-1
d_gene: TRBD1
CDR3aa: CASSEGASGNTIYF
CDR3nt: TGCGCCAGCAGCGAGGGGGCCTCTGGAAACACCATATATTTT

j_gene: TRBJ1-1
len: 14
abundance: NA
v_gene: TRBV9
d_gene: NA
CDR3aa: CASSVTDSDTEAFF
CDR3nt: TGTGCCAGCAGCGTCACGGATTCGGACACTGAAGCTTTCTTT

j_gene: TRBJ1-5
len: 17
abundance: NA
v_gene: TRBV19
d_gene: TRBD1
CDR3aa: CASSIGDRAYSNQPQHF
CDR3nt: TGTGCCAGTAGTATAGGGGACAGGGCGTATAGCAATCAGCCCCAGCATTTT

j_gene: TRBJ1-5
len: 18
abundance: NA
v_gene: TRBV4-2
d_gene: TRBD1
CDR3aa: CASSQARRGVRSNQPQHF
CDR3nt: TGTGCCAGCAGCCAAGCCCGCAGGGGGGTGAGAAGCAATCAGCCCCAGCATTTT